A selection of T cell receptor beta chains follows, all from one sample in a study of cytomegalovirus exposure and HLA in healthy donors. Profiled with immunoSEQ multiplex PCR; TCRdb holds only in-frame clones, not every one. Of about 160,000 clones in the sample, over 60% were seen once. The sequencing sample was made of PBMCs. The receptors were sampled from a woman aged 45 to 65 in good health and CMV-seropositive. CDR3s include the opening cysteine and the closing phenylalanine or tryptophan. The order of the fields is D gene, J gene, clone size, V gene, CDR3 DNA, CDR3 protein. A D gene is named only where the DNA matches it firmly. Clone size is not always given. Where it is, it says once, few, many or a class for expanded clones.

D: TRBD1
J: TRBJ1-2
size: -
V: TRBV7-9
DNA: TGTGCCAGCAGCTCCAGGGGGGTGCATGGCTACACCTTC
CDR3: CASSSRGVHGYTF

D: -
J: TRBJ1-5
size: -
V: TRBV4-1
DNA: TGCGCCAGCAGACTAACGACAGCCGAAAATCAGCCCCAGCATTTT
CDR3: CASRLTTAENQPQHF

D: TRBD2
J: TRBJ2-3
size: -
V: TRBV7-2
DNA: TGTGCCAGCAGCTTTGGGAGCGGGGGATACACAGATACGCAGTATTTT
CDR3: CASSFGSGGYTDTQYF

D: -
J: TRBJ2-5
size: -
V: TRBV25-1
DNA: TGTGCCAGCAGTGGCTCGGGGGGCTTGAAGACCCAGTACTTC
CDR3: CASSGSGGLKTQYF

D: TRBD2
J: TRBJ2-7
size: -
V: TRBV6-1
DNA: TGTGCCAGCAGTGTCGGGGGGGCAGTCACCTACGAGCAGTACTTC
CDR3: CASSVGGAVTYEQYF

D: -
J: TRBJ1-1
size: -
V: TRBV7-2
DNA: TGTGCCAGCAGTTTCCGGGGGAACACTGAAGCTTTCTTT
CDR3: CASSFRGNTEAFF

D: -
J: TRBJ1-4
size: -
V: TRBV28
DNA: TGTGCCGGGGGTGGGGGAGGAGCTAATGAAAAACTGTTTTTT
CDR3: CAGGGGGANEKLFF

D: -
J: TRBJ1-1
size: -
V: TRBV6-1
DNA: TGTGTCAGCAGGGCTGGGAGCACTGAAGCTTTCTTT
CDR3: CVSRAGSTEAFF

D: TRBD1
J: TRBJ1-2
size: -
V: TRBV19
DNA: TGTGCCACCGAGGACAGGACCTATGGCTACACCTTC
CDR3: CATEDRTYGYTF

D: -
J: TRBJ1-3
size: -
V: TRBV30
DNA: TGTGCCTGGACTTCTGGAAACACCATATATTTT
CDR3: CAWTSGNTIYF

D: -
J: TRBJ1-1
size: -
V: TRBV28
DNA: TGTGCCAGCAGTTTAGTCCGGAGGGGAACTGAAGCTTTCTTT
CDR3: CASSLVRRGTEAFF

D: TRBD1
J: TRBJ1-2
size: once
V: TRBV5-6
DNA: TGTGCCAGCAGCCTAGGGACAGGGGCCGCCTACTATGGCTACACCTTC
CDR3: CASSLGTGAAYYGYTF

D: -
J: TRBJ1-4
size: -
V: TRBV11-2
DNA: TGTGCCAGCAGCCCCGGACACCGTGAAAAACTGTTTTTT
CDR3: CASSPGHREKLFF

D: TRBD1
J: TRBJ2-5
size: -
V: TRBV13
DNA: TGTGCCAGCAGCTTACTGGGCGGGACAGGGAAAGAGACCCAGTACTTC
CDR3: CASSLLGGTGKETQYF

D: TRBD1
J: TRBJ2-7
size: -
V: TRBV2
DNA: TGTGCCAGCAAATCGGACAGGACCTCCTACGAGCAGTACTTC
CDR3: CASKSDRTSYEQYF